This T cell receptor (beta chain) derives from a study of blood T cells in healthy people across ages. Germline assignment: CDR1 MNHEY and CDR2 SVGEGT. This CDR3 region has 17 residues. This clonotype was recorded once. A J-beta primer mix and a sample-barcoded 5' primer were used in a second PCR of about 7 to 12 cycles. Using its own MiXCR run on the 5' RACE reads, TCRdb lists one record per CDR3 protein. Found here are about 1.8 million distinct CDR3 sequences, roughly 52% of them singletons; the top ten hold 2% to 2.5%. The sequenced sample was blood. The sequence derives from a woman between 35 and 50 years old in good health. The chain links TRBV6-2 or TRBV6-3 to TRBJ2-7, with D possibly called TRBD1 or TRBD2 (5 bases each). The better agreement between TRBJ2-5 and the DNA end casts doubt on the J call. The CDR3 DNA is TGTGCCAGCAGTTACTCGAAGGGGAGAACGTTAAGGGAGACCCAGTACTTC. Translation: CASSYSKGRTLRETQYF.